Reported below is one T cell receptor beta chain. There are 14 residues in the CDR3. The V gene's germline CDR1 is SGHRS and CDR2 YFSETQ. The V end lost 2 bases, the J end lost 2 bases, and 10 bases lay between the germline ends. Assay: immunoSEQ multiplex PCR; the TCRdb copy retains only in-frame clones and omits some. The sample holds around 45,000 clones, over 65% seen once. The data stem from a study of memory CD4+ T cells and cytomegalovirus serostatus. Single viable CD3+CD4+CD8-CD45RO+ cells were sorted as the memory CD4+ T cells. V is TRBV5-1 and J is TRBJ1-2; D uncertain. The specimen sequenced was memory CD4+ T cells from blood. The receptor was isolated from an adult in good health and CMV-seronegative. This CDR3 is CASSLETPNYGYTF. The CDR3 region has the DNA TGCGCCAGCAGCTTAGAGACGCCAAACTATGGCTACACCTTC.